These 4 T cell receptor beta chains were sequenced from one sample in a study of CD8 T cells in ankylosing spondylitis. MiXCR was run by TCRdb on the 5' RACE reads, yielding one entry per CDR3 protein. This repertoire shows hundreds of thousands of distinct CDR3 sequences, 25% to 30% found once; its top ten account for about 6.2%. The sample comprised blood, either unsorted or a sorted T cell fraction (not recorded which). The receptors originated from a male donor with ankylosing spondylitis or in good health (not recorded which).

This clonotype was seen ten or more times. The V gene is TRBV29-1, the J gene TRBJ2-1, with 9 bases that match TRBD2. This CDR3 spans 14 amino acids. Per the germline V gene, CDR1 is SQVTM and CDR2 is ANQGSEA. The V segment lost 1 base and the J segment 10 bases; nucleotides outside the gene matches: 8. The CDR3 sequence is CSVEGGSGSSEQFF. In DNA form, the CDR3 reads TGCAGCGTTGAAGGAGGTAGCGGGAGTTCGGAGCAGTTCTTC.

This chain uses TRBV20-1 with TRBJ2-7; D ambiguous. This CDR3 contains 13 residues. The V gene's germline CDR1 is DFQATT and CDR2 SNEGSKA (reference sequence). V lost 3 bases and J 1 base, leaving 10 bases between the germline ends. The CDR3 here is CSASKPASYEQYF. The CDR3 DNA reads TGCAGTGCTAGCAAACCGGCATCCTACGAGCAGTACTTC.

This clonotype was seen at least ten times. The chain uses TRBV25-1 and TRBJ1-1; 8 positions match TRBD1. V trimming: 4 bases; J trimming: 1 base; junction bases outside the gene matches: 5. CDR3 length: 15 amino acids. CDR1 and CDR2 (germline): MGHDK, SYGVNS. CDR3 residues: CASSAPGTGNTEAFF. The CDR3 nucleotides are TGTGCCAGCAGTGCGCCCGGGACAGGGAACACTGAAGCTTTCTTT.

This clonotype occurred many times. The chain couples TRBV7-2 to TRBJ2-1; 13 bases match TRBD2. Unmatched junction bases numbered 11, after V lost 4 bases and J lost 14 bases. CDR3 length: 15 residues. Germline V gene data show CDR1 as SGHTA and CDR2 as FQGNSA. CDR3: CASSYTGTSGTSEFF. Here the CDR3 DNA reads TGTGCCAGCAGCTATACCGGGACTAGCGGGACATCGGAGTTCTTC.